Listed here are 10 T cell receptor beta chains from one sample, sequenced in a study of CXCR3-negative and CXCR3-positive naive CD8 T cells. UMI-labeled TRB cDNA libraries were prepared by 5' RACE. TCRdb re-called the 5' RACE reads and catalogs CDR3 proteins one per entry, DNA excluded. Its listing shows roughly 90,000 distinct CDR3 sequences. Sequencing input: naive CXCR3- CD8+ T cells from blood. The subset is: CD45RO-CCR7+CD27+CD95- naive CD8+ T cells lacking CXCR3 (TNR3-). Every receptor here comes from a human donor in good health. Some clones in this sample may be carry-over from other donors' samples.

The rearrangement links TRBV29-1 to TRBJ2-1; checking the TCRdb D call of TRBD2 is not possible without DNA. Germline V gives CDR1 SQVTM, CDR2 ANQGSEA. The CDR3 is 15 residues long. The CDR3 reads CSVDEGRLAGNEQFF.

The V gene is TRBV2, the J gene TRBJ2-1; TCRdb's D gene call, TRBD2, goes unchecked for lack of DNA. Germline V gene lookup returns CDR1 SNHLY and CDR2 FYNNEI. The CDR3 runs 15 residues. CDR3 region: CASSDIQERPNEQFF. The full variable domain, its missing parts supplied by reference TRBV2 and TRBJ2-1, is EPEVTQTPSHQVTQMGQEVILRCVPISNHLYFYWYRQILGQKVEFLVSFYNNEISEKSEIFDDQFSVERPDGSNFTLKIRSTKLEDSAMYFCASSDIQERPNEQFFGPGTRLTVL.

The V gene is TRBV7-6, the J gene TRBJ2-7; TCRdb proposes TRBD1, but this gene call is untestable without DNA. The CDR3 totals 14 residues. Germline V lookup: CDR1 SGHVS, CDR2 FNYEAQ. The CDR3 reads CASSLGPGSYEQYF.

This rearrangement joins TRBV27 to TRBJ2-7; with no DNA, the TCRdb D assignment of TRBD2 cannot be verified. Germline CDR1 reads MNHEY; CDR2 reads SMNVEV (reference sequence). The CDR3 is 13 residues long. This CDR3 reads CASSLSGSLEQYF.

This chain links TRBV2 with TRBJ1-1; there is no DNA to check the TCRdb D call of TRBD1. The CDR3 runs 16 residues. The germline gives CDR1 SNHLY, CDR2 FYNNEI. The CDR3: CASRLTGGEPNTEAFF.

CDR3 in amino acids: CASSHGGEDTQYF. This chain connects TRBV4-1 to TRBJ2-3; TCRdb selects TRBD2, and the lack of DNA leaves this call unchecked. The V gene's germline CDR1 is MGHRA and CDR2 YSYEKL. This CDR3 comprises 13 residues.

J is TRBJ2-1 and V is TRBV6-4; no DNA is available, so the TRBD1 call from TCRdb remains unchecked. Germline CDR1 MRHNA, CDR2 SNTAGT. The CDR3 runs to 16 residues. The CDR3 region is CASSDQGGGSHNEQFF.

The chain has TRBV5-1 and TRBJ2-1; the TCRdb D gene call, TRBD1, has no DNA to confirm it. The V gene's germline CDR1 is SGHRS and CDR2 YFSETQ. CDR3 length: 15 amino acids. The CDR3 spells CASSLVGQIYNEQFF.

The V and J genes are TRBV7-6 and TRBJ1-2. Looked up from germline, CDR1 is SGHVS and CDR2 is FNYEAQ. This CDR3 spans 16 amino acids. The CDR3: CASSLGMSSGNYGYTF.

The chain links TRBV7-9 to TRBJ2-1. This CDR3 contains 12 residues. Germline loops: CDR1 SEHNR, CDR2 FQNEAQ (reference sequence). CDR3 amino acids: CASSWVANEQFF.